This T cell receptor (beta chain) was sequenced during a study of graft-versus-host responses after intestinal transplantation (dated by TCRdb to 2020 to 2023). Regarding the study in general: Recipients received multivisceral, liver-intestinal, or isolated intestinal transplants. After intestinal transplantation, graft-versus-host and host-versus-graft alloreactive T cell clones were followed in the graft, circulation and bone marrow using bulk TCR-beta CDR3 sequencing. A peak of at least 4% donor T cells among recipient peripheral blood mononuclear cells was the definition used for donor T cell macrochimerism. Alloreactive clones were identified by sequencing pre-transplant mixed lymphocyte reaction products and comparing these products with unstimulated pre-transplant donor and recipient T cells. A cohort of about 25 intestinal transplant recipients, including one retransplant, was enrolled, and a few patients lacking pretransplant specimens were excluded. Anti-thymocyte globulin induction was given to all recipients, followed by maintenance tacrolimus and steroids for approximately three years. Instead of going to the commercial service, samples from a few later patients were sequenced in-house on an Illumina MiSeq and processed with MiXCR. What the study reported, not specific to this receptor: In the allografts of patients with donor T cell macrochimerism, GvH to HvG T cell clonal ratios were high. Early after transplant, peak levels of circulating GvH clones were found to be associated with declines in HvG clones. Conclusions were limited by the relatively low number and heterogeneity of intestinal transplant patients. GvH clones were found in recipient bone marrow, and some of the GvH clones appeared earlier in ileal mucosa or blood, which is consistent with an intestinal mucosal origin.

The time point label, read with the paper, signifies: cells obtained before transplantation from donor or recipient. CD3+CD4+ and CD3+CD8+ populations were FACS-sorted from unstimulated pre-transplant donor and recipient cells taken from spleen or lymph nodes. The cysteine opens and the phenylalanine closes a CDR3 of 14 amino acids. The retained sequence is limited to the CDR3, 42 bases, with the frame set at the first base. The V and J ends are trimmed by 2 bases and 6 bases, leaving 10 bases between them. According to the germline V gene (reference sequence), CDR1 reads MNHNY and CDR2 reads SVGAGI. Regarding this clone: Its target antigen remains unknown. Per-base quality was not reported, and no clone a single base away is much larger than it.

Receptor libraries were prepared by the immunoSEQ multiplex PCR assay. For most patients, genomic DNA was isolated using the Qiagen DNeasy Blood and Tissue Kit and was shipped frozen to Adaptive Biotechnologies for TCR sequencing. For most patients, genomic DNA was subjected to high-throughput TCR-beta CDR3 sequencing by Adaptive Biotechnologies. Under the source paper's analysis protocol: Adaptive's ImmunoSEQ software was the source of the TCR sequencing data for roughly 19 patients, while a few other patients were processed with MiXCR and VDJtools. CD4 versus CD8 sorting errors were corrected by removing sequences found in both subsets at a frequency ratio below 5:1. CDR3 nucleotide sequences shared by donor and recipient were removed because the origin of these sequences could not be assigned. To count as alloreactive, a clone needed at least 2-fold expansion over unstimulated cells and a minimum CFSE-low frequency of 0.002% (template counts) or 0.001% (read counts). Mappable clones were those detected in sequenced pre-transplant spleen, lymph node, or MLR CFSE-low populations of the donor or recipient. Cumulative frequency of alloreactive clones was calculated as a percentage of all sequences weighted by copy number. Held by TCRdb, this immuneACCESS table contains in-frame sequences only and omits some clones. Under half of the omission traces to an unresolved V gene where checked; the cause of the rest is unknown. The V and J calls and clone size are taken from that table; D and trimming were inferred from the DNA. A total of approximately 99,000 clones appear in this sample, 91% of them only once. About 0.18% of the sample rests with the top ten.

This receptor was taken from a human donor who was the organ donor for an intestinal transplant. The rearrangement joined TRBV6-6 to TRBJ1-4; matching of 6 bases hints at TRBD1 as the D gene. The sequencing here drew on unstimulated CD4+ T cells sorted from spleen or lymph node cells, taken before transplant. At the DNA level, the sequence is TGTGCCAGCAGTTACGGGGCAGGGGATGAAAAACTGTTTTTT. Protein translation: CASSYGAGDEKLFF.